The 17 T cell receptor beta chains given below trace back to one sample, sequenced in a study of tumor and adjacent non-tumor tissue in lung cancer. Three rounds of nested PCR, following a modified ARM-PCR protocol, produced the TCRbeta library. One entry per CDR3 protein, called by TCRdb with MiXCR from the multiplex PCR reads. The table shows fewer than 150,000 distinct CDR3 sequences, with roughly 66% occurring only once. The template was RNA from unsorted bulk tissue. The sequencing sample was made of lung tumor tissue. The receptors were gathered from a man in his sixties with small cell lung cancer.

V usage is TRBV6-1 and J usage is TRBJ2-7, with a tentative D call TRBD2 (6 bases). The CDR3 length is 16 residues. The germline V gene encodes CDR1 MNHNS and CDR2 SASEGT. Trimming took 11 bases from V and 6 from J, leaving 29 bases between them. The CDR3: CAGKRVWLRDGVEQYF. DNA of the CDR3: TGTGCCGGCAAGCGGGTTTGGCTCCGGGACGGGGTCGAGCAGTACTTC.

This clonotype was observed a single time. A read error may produce the germline difference seen at one junction end. The CDR3 is CASSQSGTPGETQYF. The CDR3 region has the DNA TGTGCCAGCAGCCAATCCGGGACGCCGGGGGAGACCCAATACTTC. This chain joins TRBV7-3 and TRBJ2-5, with D perhaps TRBD2 (6 bases). The CDR3 covers 15 residues. In germline, CDR1 is SGHTA, CDR2 FQGTGA.

The gene calls are TRBV28 and TRBJ1-1; D is possibly TRBD1 (5 bases). The length of the CDR3 is 15 residues. Germline assignment: CDR1 MDHEN and CDR2 SYDVKM. Trimming left V 4 bases short and J 9 bases short, with 21 bases between. The CDR3 loop is CASSSLGIQVLKAFF. The DNA of the CDR3 is TGTGCCAGCAGTTCCCTTGGGATACAGGTGCTAAAAGCTTTCTTT.

Notes on this clonotype: A read error may account for a junction end that differs from germline. The chain combines TRBV11-2 with TRBJ2-1; TRBD2 is a possible D gene (6 bases). Germline assignment: CDR1 SGHAT and CDR2 FQNNGV. The CDR3 extends over 15 amino acids. CDR3 sequence reads: CASSLMGRDHGGQLF. The CDR3 nucleotides are TGTGCCAGCAGCTTAATGGGGCGGGATCACGGTGGGCAGCTCTTC. The full variable domain, completed using reference TRBV11-2 and TRBJ2-1, is EAGVAQSPRYKIIEKRQSVAFWCNPISGHATLYWYQQILGQGPKLLIQFQNNGVVDDSQLPKDRFSAERLKGVDSTLKIQPAKLEDSAVYLCASSLMGRDHGGQLFGPGTRLTVL.

Concerning this clonotype: One end of the junction is discordant with germline, which a read error may explain. This rearrangement joins TRBV4-1 to TRBJ2-7; 15 nucleotides align to TRBD2. The CDR3 contains 16 residues. Germline V gene sequence: CDR1 MGHRA, CDR2 YSYEKL. The CDR3 nucleotides read TGCGTCAGCAGCCCTGGACTAGCGGGAGGGCCCCGGGAGCAGTATTTC. Its translation is CVSSPGLAGGPREQYF.

There are many counts of this clonotype. The V gene is TRBV29-1, the J gene TRBJ1-4, with D possibly TRBD1 on 5 matching bases. The CDR3 is 12 amino acids. Trimming pared 6 bases from V and 7 bases from J, leaving 12 bases between. Germline CDR1 SQVTM, CDR2 ANQGSEA. The CDR3 protein is CSVGGGGEKLFF. In DNA form, the CDR3 reads TGCAGCGTCGGGGGTGGGGGTGAAAAACTGTTTTTT.

Comments on this clonotype: A single base separates this from a much larger clone, so it may be a read error. This rearrangement joins TRBV29-1 to TRBJ1-2, with D maybe TRBD1 (5 bases). The V gene's germline CDR1 is SQVTM and CDR2 ANQGSEA. CDR3 size: 11 residues. CDR3 nucleotides: TGCAGCACTGAAGGGGTTGAGGGCTACATCTTC. Translating gives CSTEGVEGYIF. The variable domain in full, with the rest retrieved from reference TRBV29-1 and TRBJ1-2, is SAVISQKPSRDICQRGTSLTIQCQVDSQVTMMFWYRQQPGQSLTLIATANQGSEATYESGFVIDKFPISRPNLTFSTLTVSNMSPEDSSIYLCSTEGVEGYIFGSGTRLTVV.

Worth noting for this clonotype: Germline and junction disagree at one end, which may indicate a read error. The V call is TRBV11-2, the J call TRBJ2-2; 7 bases match TRBD2. The CDR3 extends over 14 amino acids. Germline lookup yields CDR1 SGHAT and CDR2 FQNNGV. CDR3 residues: CASSLVRETWELLF. DNA of the CDR3: TGTGCCAGCAGCTTAGTGCGGGAGACCTGGGAGCTGCTTTTT.

Concerning this clonotype: An end of the junction differs from the germline gene, which may be a read error. The V gene is TRBV6-1, the J gene TRBJ2-2; D may be TRBD1 (5 bases). Germline V gene data show CDR1 as MNHNS and CDR2 as SASEGT. The CDR3 loop spans 15 amino acids. In DNA, the CDR3 is TGTGCCAGCACTTTGTACAGGTCGAACACCGTGGAGCTGTTTTTT. Its protein is CASTLYRSNTVELFF.

Only a few counts were recorded for this clonotype. The V and J genes are TRBV12-3 or TRBV12-4 and TRBJ2-2, with TRBD2 matching 14 bases. The V and J ends lost 5 bases and 7 bases, in that order; junction bases with no gene match: 6. The CDR3 is 16 residues long. This CDR3 reads CASSPGTSGRGGELFF. CDR3 DNA: TGTGCCAGCAGTCCCGGGACTAGCGGGAGAGGCGGGGAGCTGTTTTTT.

With respect to this clonotype: A read error is possible here, since a much larger clone lies one base away. The chain uses TRBV2 and TRBJ2-6, with D unresolved. Germline values: CDR1 SNHLY, CDR2 FYNNEI. The CDR3 extends over 16 amino acids. CDR3 sequence (DNA): TGTGCCAGCAGTGAAGCCACCCAGGTTGGGACCAACGTCCTGACTTTC. As protein: CASSEATQVGTNVLTF.

The V and J genes are TRBV20-1 and TRBJ2-4; D is possibly TRBD1 (5 bases). Germline V CDR1 and CDR2: DFQATT, SNEGSKA (reference sequence). There are 13 residues in the CDR3. CDR3 sequence (DNA): TGCGGTGTTAGACCCCCAGGGCAAAACATTCAGTACTTC. This codes for CGVRPPGQNIQYF.

The chain couples TRBV6-5 to TRBJ2-1; D is unclear. V was pared by 6 bases and J by 15 bases, with 15 bases between. The CDR3 runs 11 residues. CDR1 and CDR2 (germline): MNHEY, SVGAGI. CDR3: CASSREYGPFF. CDR3 DNA: TGTGCCAGCAGCCGCGAATATGGGCCGTTCTTC.

In the case of this clonotype: The germline gene is not matched at one end of the junction; a read error may be the cause. The V gene is TRBV6-5, the J gene TRBJ2-2; D call uncertain. Germline V gene data show CDR1 as MNHEY and CDR2 as SVGAGI. The CDR3 is 16 amino acids. The CDR3 DNA reads TGTGCTAGCAGACCCTGGCGGAGTGATTCTACCGGAGTGCTGTTTTTT. Protein product: CASRPWRSDSTGVLFF.

This clonotype was detected a few times. A much larger clone is a single base away; this may be a read error. This chain connects TRBV11-3 to TRBJ2-5; 7 bases line up with TRBD2. The CDR3 has 13 amino acids. The V gene's germline CDR1 is SGHNT and CDR2 YENEEA. V dropped 10 bases and J dropped 2; count of bases not matched to a gene: 7. The CDR3 DNA follows: TGTGCCATCGGGGAGGGGCCGCAAGAGACCCAGTACTTC. Translation: CAIGEGPQETQYF. Looking up the rest from reference TRBV11-3 and TRBJ2-5 gives the full variable domain: EAGVVQSPRYKIIEKKQPVAFWCNPISGHNTLYWYLQNLGQGPELLIRYENEEAVDDSQLPKDRFSAERLKGVDSTLKIQPAELGDSAVYLCAIGEGPQETQYFGPGTRLLVL.

Notes on this clonotype: A junction boundary mismatches the germline segment, possibly from a read error. V is TRBV11-2 and J is TRBJ2-1; 7 positions match TRBD2. The germline gives CDR1 SGHAT, CDR2 FQNNGV. This CDR3 has 14 amino acids. The CDR3 DNA reads TGTGCCAACAGCTGGGGGAGGGATAACAATGAGCAGTTCTTC. This sequence encodes CANSWGRDNNEQFF.

The gene calls are TRBV20-1 and TRBJ2-1, with 13 bases matching TRBD2. CDR1 and CDR2 from the germline V gene are DFQATT and SNEGSKA (reference sequence). This CDR3 is built from 15 residues. V was pared by 5 bases and J by 10 bases, with 11 bases of the junction left unmatched. The CDR3 loop is CSAPSTSGRAVEQFF. The DNA of the CDR3 is TGCAGTGCTCCTTCTACTAGCGGGAGGGCCGTGGAGCAGTTCTTC.